Presented here are 14 T cell receptor beta chains from one specimen sequenced in a study of Ad26.COV2.S vaccination and SARS-CoV-2 variants. The treatment denotes: 15 to 20 received Ad26.COV2.S at low or high dose, single or two shots; about 5 received placebo; per-sample allocation not given. Samples were taken on day 63 after the first vaccine or placebo injection. Data came from immunoSEQ multiplex PCR; TCRdb stores just in-frame clones and leaves some out. The sample records about 320,000 clones, around four fifths being singletons. Sequences were derived from peripheral blood, sampled in a trial of Ad26.COV2.S vaccine versus placebo. These receptor sequences come from a person between 18 and 60 years old who received the Ad26.COV2.S COVID-19 vaccine or a placebo.

This clone was picked up a small number of times. The chain employs TRBV2 and TRBJ1-3; TRBD1 is a possible D gene (6 bases). There are 16 residues in the CDR3. Germline CDR1 and CDR2: SNHLY and FYNNEI. Trimming cost V 5 bases and J 2 bases, with 16 bases left between them. The DNA of the CDR3 is TGTGCCAGCAGTCCCATGTTGGGGGCAACTGGAAACACCATATATTTT. Protein sequence: CASSPMLGATGNTIYF. The whole variable domain, filled in from reference TRBV2 and TRBJ1-3, reads EPEVTQTPSHQVTQMGQEVILRCVPISNHLYFYWYRQILGQKVEFLVSFYNNEISEKSEIFDDQFSVERPDGSNFTLKIRSTKLEDSAMYFCASSPMLGATGNTIYFGEGSWLTVV.

The chain combines TRBV5-4 with TRBJ2-5; 10 bases match TRBD1. Germline V CDR1 and CDR2: SGHNT, YYREEE (reference sequence). The CDR3 has 18 amino acids. After removal of 0 bases from V and 4 bases from J, the junction contained 12 bases not matched to a gene. The CDR3 nucleotides read TGTGCCAGCAGCTTGGGGGACAGGGGTGGAGTGGTCAGAGAGACCCAGTACTTC. Translated: CASSLGDRGGVVRETQYF.

V gene TRBV24-1 combines with J gene TRBJ2-2; D uncertain. Looked up from germline, CDR1 is KGHDR and CDR2 is SFDVKD. The V end was cut by 3 bases, the J end by 6 bases, with 10 bases between. This CDR3 has 14 residues. The CDR3 here is CATSDVRLSGELFF. CDR3 coding DNA: TGTGCCACCAGTGATGTAAGACTGTCCGGGGAGCTGTTTTTT.

V gene TRBV5-6 combines with J gene TRBJ2-5; no firm D call. Trimming removed 1 base from V and 1 base from J, with 14 bases in between. The germline V gene encodes CDR1 SGHDT and CDR2 YYEEEE. There are 16 residues in the CDR3. The CDR3 bases are TGTGCCAGCAGCTTGAATTTCCGGCAATCCCAAGAGACCCAGTACTTC. Protein product: CASSLNFRQSQETQYF.

The chain couples TRBV12-3 or TRBV12-4 to TRBJ1-4; D is unclear. The V and J ends lost 2 bases and 5 bases respectively, with 3 bases between them. CDR3 length equals 12 residues. CDR3 sequence reads: CASSLPNEKLFF. CDR3 nucleotide sequence: TGTGCCAGCAGTTTACCCAATGAAAAACTGTTTTTT.

The CDR3, as DNA: TGTGCCAGCAGCTTAAAGGATGGCTACACCTTC. Translation gives CASSLKDGYTF. This chain joins TRBV7-6 and TRBJ1-2, with D unclear. Deletions cut 2 bases from V and 6 bases from J, with 4 bases between. Looked up from germline, CDR1 is SGHVS and CDR2 is FNYEAQ. The CDR3 is made up of 11 amino acids. The full variable domain, in which reference TRBV7-6 and TRBJ1-2 provide the parts outside the CDR3, is GAGVSQSPRYKVTKRGQDVALRCDPISGHVSLYWYRQALGQGPEFLTYFNYEAQQDKSGLPNDRFSAERPEGSISTLTIQRTEQRDSAMYRCASSLKDGYTFGSGTRLTVV.

The chain combines TRBV19 with TRBJ1-1; a weak D match, TRBD1 (6 bases). This CDR3 has 14 residues. Trimming removed 6 bases at V and 5 bases at J, with 16 bases between. The V gene's germline CDR1 is LNHDA and CDR2 SQIVND (reference sequence). CDR3 nucleotides: TGTGCCAGTAGGTTGCAGGGGATTGGGACTGAAGCTTTCTTT. Its translation: CASRLQGIGTEAFF.

The V and J genes are TRBV24-1 and TRBJ2-3; weak D call: TRBD1 (6 bases). The ends were cut back, 1 base at V and 0 bases at J, with 13 bases in the middle. This CDR3 spans 17 amino acids. Germline values: CDR1 KGHDR, CDR2 SFDVKD. The DNA for the CDR3 is TGTGCCACCAGTGATTTTCAGGGGCTAACTAGCACAGATACGCAGTATTTT. It encodes CATSDFQGLTSTDTQYF.

This chain joins TRBV5-1 and TRBJ2-1; no clear D. Looked up from germline, CDR1 is SGHRS and CDR2 is YFSETQ. This CDR3 is 16 amino acids long. The V and J ends lost 0 bases and 3 bases respectively, with 13 bases between them. CDR3 amino acids: CASSLAPGALYNEQFF. In DNA, the CDR3 is TGCGCCAGCAGCTTGGCACCAGGAGCACTCTACAATGAGCAGTTCTTC.

J is TRBJ2-7 and V is TRBV18, with D perhaps matching TRBD1 (6 bases). CDR1 is KGHSH, CDR2 LQKENI, per germline. The V and J ends lost 5 bases and 0 bases respectively, with 14 bases between them. This CDR3 region has 15 residues. CDR3 loop: CASSVQGPHSYEQYF. The CDR3 coding sequence is TGTGCCAGCTCAGTACAGGGTCCGCACTCCTACGAGCAGTACTTC.

The genes are TRBV6-1 and TRBJ2-2; 7 positions match TRBD2. Germline values: CDR1 MNHNS, CDR2 SASEGT. This CDR3 is built from 15 residues. The V and J ends lost 2 bases and 6 bases, in that order; junction bases with no gene match: 6. DNA of the CDR3: TGTGCCAGCAGTGAATGGGGGGGAGGAGCCGGGGAGCTGTTTTTT. This translates into CASSEWGGGAGELFF.

The chain recombines TRBV7-6 with TRBJ1-5; D is undetermined. Trimming pared 0 bases from V and 1 base from J, leaving 4 bases between. The CDR3 consists of 14 residues. Germline-derived CDR1 and CDR2 are SGHVS and FNYEAQ. The CDR3 nucleotides are TGTGCCAGCAGCTTAGCGCCCAGCAATCAGCCCCAGCATTTT. Translation: CASSLAPSNQPQHF.

The DNA of the CDR3 is TGTGCCAGCAGCTTAAGGGGGGAGGGGGAGGTAAATGAGCAGTTCTTC. Residues: CASSLRGEGEVNEQFF. The genes are TRBV7-7 and TRBJ2-1; possible D gene TRBD2, 7 bases. Trimming left V 2 bases short and J 7 bases short, with 18 bases between. The V gene's germline CDR1 is SSHAT and CDR2 FNYEAQ (reference sequence). CDR3 length: 16 amino acids.

The CDR3 DNA follows: TGTGCCAGCAGTGAGCCAGGGGGCCTCTTGGCGGCCTATGGCTACACCTTC. Protein product: CASSEPGGLLAAYGYTF. V gene TRBV2 combines with J gene TRBJ1-2; 8 positions match TRBD1. Germline CDR1 SNHLY, CDR2 FYNNEI. V dropped 3 bases and J dropped 4; count of bases not matched to a gene: 13. The CDR3 is made up of 17 amino acids.